The clone carrying this TCR beta chain was counted a few times. What it binds is unknown. The entry originates in a study of beta chain features in type 1 diabetes. There are 16 residues in the CDR3. Germline CDR1 and CDR2: KGHSH and LQKENI. The ends were cut back, 0 bases at V and 8 bases at J, with 17 bases in the middle. General study findings and limits: The study found moderately but significantly shorter TCRB CDR3s in all four CD4+ subsets of Type 1 diabetes patients.

The authors reverse transcribed all of the isolated RNA, so sequencing captured expressed TCRB transcripts. The assay was immunoSEQ multiplex PCR, and TCRdb's table has in-frame clones only and misses some. The data show roughly 150,000 clones, roughly 9% seen once. This chain links TRBV18 with TRBJ1-3; D uncertain. The TCR comes from a woman under 40 with type 1 diabetes. Sequencing was carried out using central memory CD4+ T cells from blood. The CDR3 sequence: CASSPPGAQNRDTIYF. The CDR3 DNA is TGTGCCAGCTCACCACCGGGAGCTCAAAATCGAGACACCATATATTTT.